The sequence of this TCR beta chain was determined in a study of blood T cell repertoires in COVID-19 (dated by TCRdb to about 2020). Turning to the overall study: Samples covering the acute and convalescent phases of COVID-19 were provided by collaborators in the United States, Italy and Spain. The dataset comprised deeply sampled blood TCRbeta repertoires from subjects exposed to, actively infected with, or recovered from COVID-19. Sample metadata almost always included a de-identified subject ID, COVID-19 status, age in years and sex. The repertoires were released in a freely available public database meant as a resource for research on the immune response to SARS-CoV-2. The prospective study material was composed of cDNA or gDNA derived from T cells, B-cell-depleted T cells, or PBMCs. Samples were obtained from the ongoing ImmuneRACE study (first 160 participants) and from about 1,300 subjects provided by 6 global collaborators. Where available, HLA class I and class II types were obtained from metadata supplied by the sample provider rather than from assay-based typing. Beyond this particular receptor, the publication reports: The quantity of clinical and demographic metadata differed by source and by participant and was supplied without curation.

As concerns this clone: This receptor's antigen is unknown. There are no base qualities to consult, and no much larger clone falls within one base.

In the prospective study, participants were about 18 to 89 years old, resided in 24 geographic areas of the United States, and were enrolled through a virtual design. In the prospective study, cohorts were assigned on the basis of participant-reported clinical history obtained from a screening survey and a study questionnaire. ImmuneRACE Cohort 3 recovered participants were defined by two consecutive negative NP/OP PCR tests, healthcare professional clearance, or symptom resolution. Mobile phlebotomists in the prospective study collected whole blood, serum and a nasopharyngeal or oropharyngeal swab from every participant. Prospective study participants could optionally give additional blood draws and questionnaires over an approximately 2-month period. Before DNA extraction, blood samples from the prospective study were shipped at room temperature or frozen. The immunoSEQ Assay, a bias-controlled multiplex PCR, was used to amplify TCRbeta CDR3 regions from genomic DNA. On the authors' methods: Nucleated cell counts per sample were estimated from amplification of reference gene primers within the assay. To quantify the absolute abundance of each unique TCRbeta CDR3 rearrangement, sequence reads were collapsed and filtered. For each sample, productive Simpson clonality was calculated by taking the square root of Simpson's diversity index across productive rearrangements. TCRdb took over this immuneACCESS table, retaining in-frame rearrangements with V and J assigned. Such tables are incomplete; in checked studies, under half of the missing clones stem from an unresolved V gene, and the remainder is unexplained. The D gene and trimming were derived from the DNA, and the V and J assignments and clone size from that table. Present in this sample are 300,000 to 450,000 clones, roughly nine tenths of which were seen just once. Of the sample, roughly 1% is held by the ten largest clones.

Sequenced sample: PBMCs or T cells enriched from blood (not recorded which). This clonotype was obtained from a young man who had recovered from COVID-19.

The CDR3 protein: CASSENSQNGYTF. Here is the DNA: TGCGCCAGCAGTGAGAATTCCCAGAATGGCTACACCTTC. The V gene is TRBV10-1 and the J gene is TRBJ1-2, with the D gene not clear enough to name. Including cysteine and phenylalanine, the CDR3 has 13 amino acids. Just the 39-base CDR3 DNA is kept, in frame starting at base 1. Taken from the germline V gene (reference sequence), the CDR1 and CDR2 loops are WNHNN and SYGVQD. The junction shows trimming of 2 bases on V and 6 bases on J, plus 10 bases between the germline ends.